This TCR beta chain was sequenced during a study of siplizumab effects on memory and regulatory T cells. V lost 6 bases to trimming and J lost 2 bases, with 11 bases between them. The CDR3 covers 13 residues. CDR1 MNHEY and CDR2 SVGAGI come from the germline V gene. To note about this clone: Its target is not known.

Assayed TCR templates numbered 80,000 to 100,000 for each sample. Sequencing was performed with immunoSEQ multiplex PCR; in TCRdb, only in-frame clones are kept and a portion is missing. The sample shows 70,000 to 95,000 clones, 85% to 90% of them seen only once. Study-wide findings and caveats: Assignment of a naive or memory phenotype failed for roughly 80-95% of the proliferating CD4+ or CD8+ clones. Researchers could map only a minor fraction of alloreactive clones to unstimulated subsets.

This TCR came from a human donor in good health. The V and J genes are TRBV6-5 and TRBJ2-7; unclear D gene. Sequenced material: CD4+ T cells sorted from blood. In DNA form, the CDR3 reads TGTGCCAGCAGATCGACTGTTACCTACGAGCAGTACTTC. Translation: CASRSTVTYEQYF.